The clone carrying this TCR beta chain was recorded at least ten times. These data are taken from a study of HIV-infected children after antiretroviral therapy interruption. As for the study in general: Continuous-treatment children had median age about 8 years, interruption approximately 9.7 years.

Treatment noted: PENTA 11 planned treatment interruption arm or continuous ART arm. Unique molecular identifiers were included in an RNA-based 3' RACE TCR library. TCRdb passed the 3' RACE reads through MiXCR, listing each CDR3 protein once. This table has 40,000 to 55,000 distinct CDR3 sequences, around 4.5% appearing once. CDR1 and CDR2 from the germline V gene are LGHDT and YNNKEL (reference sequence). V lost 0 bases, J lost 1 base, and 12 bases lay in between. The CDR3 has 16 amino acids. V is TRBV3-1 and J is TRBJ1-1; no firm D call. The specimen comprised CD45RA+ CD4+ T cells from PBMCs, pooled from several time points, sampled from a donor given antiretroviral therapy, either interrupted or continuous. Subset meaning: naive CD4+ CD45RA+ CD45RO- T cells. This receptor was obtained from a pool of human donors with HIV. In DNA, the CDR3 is TGTGCCAGCAGCCAAGAAAGCATACTCACGAACACTGAAGCTTTCTTT. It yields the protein CASSQESILTNTEAFF.